This T cell receptor beta chain was recovered during a study of blood T cells in healthy people across ages. Every donor provided roughly 10 milliliters of peripheral blood. Worth noting for this clonotype: Its antigen is unknown.

Findings and caveats of the study: Measured against age, TCR beta diversity per million T cells decreased in a roughly linear manner.

Trimming left V 3 bases short and J 3 bases short, with 18 bases between. Looked up from germline, CDR1 is SNHLY and CDR2 is FYNNEI. This CDR3 region has 16 residues. A sample-barcoded 5' primer and a J-beta primer mix were used in a second PCR of about 7 to 12 cycles. TCRdb passed the 5' RACE reads through MiXCR, listing each CDR3 protein once. The sample yields a few hundred thousand distinct CDR3 sequences, about 28% seen once. The sample was also linked to a second study, of T cells of mothers and their children. That publication notes: Over 8 million TCR beta CDR3 reads were obtained from each mother, and some 3.2 million from each child. Overlap ran slightly, non-significantly higher for related than unrelated mother-child pairs.

The TCR was taken from a boy younger than 10 in good health. J is TRBJ2-7 and V is TRBV2, with unresolved D. Sample: blood. The CDR3, as DNA: TGTGCCAGCAGTGACTCACGGTCAACGACAATCTACGAGCAGTACTTC. It translates to CASSDSRSTTIYEQYF.